This T cell receptor beta chain was retrieved from a study of glioma-infiltrating T cells. Study results and limitations: Gliomas, especially low-grade, showed above-expected tissue-blood divergence; non-neoplastic patients showed below. Very few CDR3 sequences were shared between tissue and blood.

This clonotype was found many times. What it binds is unknown. CDR1 MNHEY and CDR2 SVGEGT come from the germline V gene. Trimming cost V 6 bases and J 6 bases; bases outside gene matches: 8. This CDR3 comprises 14 residues. TCR alpha and beta CDR3 regions were amplified from RNA using iRepertoire nested multiplex PCR. MiXCR, applied by TCRdb to the multiplex PCR reads, yields one record per CDR3 protein. The table lists about 110,000 distinct CDR3 sequences, 20% to 30% of them singletons, with under 45% in the top ten. The sequenced sample consisted of glioma tissue, nonneoplastic brain tissue, or PBMCs (not recorded which). The source is a human donor with low-grade glioma or glioblastoma, undergoing nonglioma brain surgery, or in good health (not recorded which). This chain links TRBV6-2 or TRBV6-3 with TRBJ2-4, with 7 bases matching TRBD1. For the CDR3, the DNA is TGTGCCAGCAGACAACAGGGGTTAAGAAACATTCAGTACTTC. Its translation: CASRQQGLRNIQYF.